This T cell receptor (beta chain) came from a study of CD8+ T cells in alopecia areata. At the level of the study: Treated patients were given 5 to 10 mg oral tofacitinib twice daily. General observations from the study: Clarity of TCR sharing across patients fell short of that in mice, possibly HLA-related. Because one nonresponder was included, the link of baseline CD8+ expansion to response is considered uncertain.

Treatment of the sample: oral pan-JAK inhibitor, 5-10 mg twice daily. Details on this clone: Its antigen is unidentified.

It was cDNA, reverse transcribed from extracted RNA, that served as the sequencing template. Sequenced by immunoSEQ multiplex PCR; TCRdb stores in-frame clones only, minus some. The sample carries more than 150,000 clones, approximately 50% recorded once. Per the germline V gene, CDR1 is SGHAT and CDR2 is FQNNGV. Trimming stripped 1 base from V and 6 bases from J, with 9 bases between. This CDR3 contains 14 residues. V gene TRBV11-2 combines with J gene TRBJ1-4, with D unclear. Material: CD8+ T cells sorted from blood, obtained around week 53, from a patient treated with tofacitinib. The receptor comes from a human donor with alopecia areata. The CDR3 region has the DNA TGTGCCAGCAGCTTAGTTGCCCGTGATGAAAAACTGTTTTTT. Its translation is CASSLVARDEKLFF.